The rows below give T cell receptor beta chains drawn from one sample of a study of OX40 agonist ivuxolimab in advanced cancers. The protocol was immunoSEQ multiplex PCR, while the TCRdb copy is restricted to in-frame clones and leaves out a portion. The data show about 36,000 clones, with roughly 80% seen just once and roughly a fifth held by the top ten. The specimen was CD4+ or CD8+ T cells sorted from blood, collected in a trial of the OX40 agonist ivuxolimab. The receptors shown here come from an adult with an advanced solid tumor such as melanoma, head and neck, liver or kidney cancer. Each CDR3 is given with its conserved first and last residue. Fields, in order: V gene, clone size, D gene, J gene, CDR3 protein. D genes are given only for firm matches. Part of the rows lack a size; the others show once, few, many or a class for expanded clones.

>TRBV27|-|-|TRBJ1-2
CASSGGGYYGYTF
>TRBV15|-|-|TRBJ2-1
CATSSGPYNEQFF
>TRBV4-3|-|-|TRBJ1-6
CASSQDFGAYNSPLHF
>TRBV6-6|-|-|TRBJ2-1
CASSYLGSSYNEQFF
>TRBV19|-|-|TRBJ2-3
CASSIGQTTTDTQYF
>TRBV7-9|-|TRBD1|TRBJ2-7
CASRPGQGDSYEQYF
>TRBV9|once|-|TRBJ2-1
CASRGGTDNEQFF
>TRBV5-4|-|-|TRBJ1-1
CASSFGAGSTEAFF
>TRBV28|-|TRBD1|TRBJ2-5
CASTSGTGILFGETQYF
>TRBV4-2|-|TRBD2|TRBJ2-1
CASSPSGGYNEQFF
>TRBV15|-|-|TRBJ2-3
CATSRLLSDTQYF
>TRBV27|-|-|TRBJ2-6
CASSLTLGANVLTF
>TRBV28|-|-|TRBJ2-7
CASSPTGGPSSYEQYF
>TRBV5-6|-|-|TRBJ2-2
CASSPGRAGELFF
>TRBV4-1|-|TRBD1|TRBJ1-3
CASSQEPGQVLSGNTIYF
>TRBV5-4|-|-|TRBJ2-1
CASSFGGHEQFF
>TRBV2|-|TRBD1|TRBJ2-7
CASSSTGGSGFYEQYF
>TRBV11-2|few|-|TRBJ2-7
CASSLGPGAYEQYF